What follows are 18 T cell receptor beta chains derived from one specimen sequenced in a study of CD8 T cells in Susac syndrome. The RNA input was about 0.45 to 1 ug, and it was reverse transcribed with random hexamers. TCRdb recomputed calls from the immunoSEQ multiplex PCR reads with MiXCR, one row per CDR3 protein. This table has under 200,000 distinct CDR3 sequences, 94% appearing once. Sequenced: CD4+ T cells from PBMCs. The receptors were sampled from a human donor with Susac syndrome.

The chain uses TRBV5-1 and TRBJ1-2; D gene ambiguous. This CDR3 spans 14 amino acids. Germline CDR1 is SGHRS and CDR2 is YFSETQ. V was clipped by 2 bases and J by 8 bases, with 16 bases between them. The CDR3 DNA is TGCGCCAGCAGCTTTGGCACCTCGGCGGACGGCTACACCTTC. Amino acid sequence: CASSFGTSADGYTF.

The chain couples TRBV20-1 to TRBJ1-2; D not certain. This CDR3 has 12 residues. CDR1 is DFQATT, CDR2 SNEGSKA, per germline (reference sequence). Between the trimmed V and J ends, which lost 6 bases and 5 bases, there was a span of 13 bases. The CDR3 DNA sequence: TGCAGTGCCACCGGAGGGCAATATGGCTACACCTTC. Its protein is CSATGGQYGYTF.

This clonotype showed up just once. The gene calls are TRBV20-1 and TRBJ2-5; D may be TRBD2 (6 bases). This CDR3 contains 12 residues. V lost 3 bases to trimming and J lost 5 bases, with 10 bases between them. CDR1 DFQATT and CDR2 SNEGSKA come from the germline V gene (reference sequence). CDR3 region: CSARAGKETQYF. CDR3 DNA: TGCAGTGCTAGGGCGGGGAAGGAGACCCAGTACTTC.

The V gene is TRBV6-5, the J gene TRBJ2-7; D may be TRBD2 (6 bases). Trimming left V 0 bases short and J 3 bases short, with 9 bases between. This CDR3 has 14 amino acids. Looked up from germline, CDR1 is MNHEY and CDR2 is SVGAGI. The CDR3 region is CASSYSRDRYEQYF. The CDR3 region has the DNA TGTGCCAGCAGTTACTCGCGGGATCGCTACGAGCAGTACTTC.

The rearrangement links TRBV6-6 to TRBJ2-7, with D perhaps TRBD2 (6 bases). The CDR3 has 15 amino acids. Germline V gene lookup returns CDR1 MNHNY and CDR2 SVGAGI (reference sequence). Trimming shortened V by 2 bases and J by 4 bases, and 15 bases separated the two germline ends. CDR3 in amino acids: CASSYVGQEGYEQYF. The CDR3 region has the DNA TGTGCCAGCAGTTACGTCGGGCAGGAGGGGTACGAGCAGTACTTC.

The chain is built from TRBV6-5 and TRBJ2-1; D remains ambiguous. This CDR3 comprises 17 residues. Germline V gene lookup returns CDR1 MNHEY and CDR2 SVGAGI. Between the trimmed V and J ends, which lost 2 bases and 6 bases, there was a span of 20 bases. CDR3 loop: CASSYPGRSRAANEQFF. For the CDR3, the DNA is TGTGCCAGCAGTTACCCGGGTCGGAGTCGGGCCGCCAATGAGCAGTTCTTC.

The chain employs TRBV4-3 and TRBJ2-1; D not certain. The CDR3 covers 14 residues. Germline lookup yields CDR1 LGHNA and CDR2 YSLEER. Trimming stripped 2 bases from V and 3 bases from J, with 8 bases between. The CDR3 nucleotides are TGCGCCAGCAGCCAAAGTCCAGGCTACAATGAGCAGTTCTTC. As protein: CASSQSPGYNEQFF.

V usage is TRBV7-9 and J usage is TRBJ2-3; 8 positions agree with TRBD1. This CDR3 has 16 residues. Germline loops: CDR1 SEHNR, CDR2 FQNEAQ (reference sequence). Trimming cost V 5 bases and J 6 bases; bases outside gene matches: 13. The CDR3 is CASSPLGRGPVDTQYF. Here the CDR3 DNA reads TGTGCCAGCAGCCCCCTTGGCAGGGGGCCGGTTGATACGCAGTATTTT.

The CDR3 loop is CATSTDHDYNSPLHF. The CDR3 DNA sequence: TGTGCCACCAGTACGGACCACGACTATAATTCACCCCTCCACTTT. The chain employs TRBV15 and TRBJ1-6, with D hard to call. Germline V gives CDR1 LNHNV, CDR2 YYDKDF (reference sequence). The ends were cut back, 6 bases at V and 3 bases at J, with 12 bases in the middle. The CDR3 consists of 15 residues.

The chain combines TRBV18 with TRBJ1-3; 7 bases map to TRBD1. CDR1 and CDR2 from the germline V gene are KGHSH and LQKENI. The J segment lost 2 bases and the V segment lost 5 bases, leaving 9 bases of the junction unmatched. The CDR3 totals 16 residues. CDR3 sequence reads: CASSLSSGTAGNTIYF. Here the CDR3 DNA reads TGTGCCAGCTCATTAAGCTCCGGGACAGCTGGAAACACCATATATTTT.

This clonotype appeared once. The genes are TRBV20-1 and TRBJ2-3; TRBD2 aligns across 14 bases. The germline V gene has CDR1 DFQATT and CDR2 SNEGSKA (reference sequence). The CDR3 covers 17 residues. With 5 bases clipped from V and 3 bases from J, the junction kept 10 bases outside the gene matches. CDR3 residues: CSASPGLAGARTDTQYF. CDR3 DNA: TGCAGTGCTTCCCCGGGACTAGCGGGGGCGAGGACAGATACGCAGTATTTT.

The gene calls are TRBV20-1 and TRBJ1-5; D might be TRBD1 (6 bases). Trimming removed 7 bases at V and 5 bases at J, with 12 bases between. CDR1 is DFQATT, CDR2 SNEGSKA, per germline (reference sequence). The CDR3 is made up of 12 amino acids. DNA for the CDR3: TGCAGTGTAGGGGGAGTGGATCAGCCCCAGCATTTT. It specifies CSVGGVDQPQHF.

The V gene is TRBV9, the J gene TRBJ1-1; D is ambiguous. Germline loops: CDR1 SGDLS, CDR2 YYNGEE. This CDR3 contains 13 residues. V lost 1 base, J lost 1 base, and 5 bases lay in between. The CDR3 bases are TGTGCCAGCAGCGTAATGGCGAACACTGAAGCTTTCTTT. Its protein product is CASSVMANTEAFF.

The V gene is TRBV12-3 or TRBV12-4, the J gene TRBJ2-1; 11 bases agree with TRBD2. J gave up 6 bases and V 6 bases, and 7 bases lay outside the gene matches. The CDR3 is 15 residues long. In DNA form, the CDR3 reads TGTGCCAGCAGACCCACTAGCGGGGGTTTCAATGAGCAGTTCTTC. It encodes CASRPTSGGFNEQFF.

The chain carries TRBV30 and TRBJ2-3; weak D call: TRBD1 (5 bases). This CDR3 is 13 amino acids long. V lost 3 bases, J lost 2 bases, and 9 bases lay in between. Germline CDR1 reads GTSNPN; CDR2 reads SVGIG (reference sequence). CDR3 protein: CAWRGAPTDTQYF. The CDR3, as DNA: TGTGCCTGGAGAGGGGCGCCCACAGATACGCAGTATTTT.

This rearrangement joins TRBV3-1 to TRBJ1-4, with no clear D. Germline values: CDR1 LGHDT, CDR2 YNNKEL (reference sequence). CDR3 length equals 13 residues. Trimming shortened V by 5 bases and J by 4 bases, and 8 bases separated the two germline ends. CDR3 DNA: TGTGCCAGCAGCTCCCGGATTAATGAAAAACTGTTTTTT. It specifies CASSSRINEKLFF.

The V and J genes are TRBV12-3 or TRBV12-4 and TRBJ1-2; D gene ambiguous. V was shortened by 4 bases and J by 2 bases, with 5 bases between the two germline ends. The CDR3 has 12 residues. The CDR3 here is CASSSPNYGYTF. Here the CDR3 DNA reads TGTGCCAGCAGTTCCCCCAACTATGGCTACACCTTC.

The J gene is TRBJ1-5, the V gene TRBV29-1; unclear D gene. The CDR3 sequence is 13 residues long. V dropped 7 bases and J dropped 3 bases, with 13 bases sitting between them. The germline V gene has CDR1 SQVTM and CDR2 ANQGSEA. CDR3 in DNA: TGCAGCGCCCGGATAGGTACCAATCAGCCCCAGCATTTT. Protein: CSARIGTNQPQHF.